Below, 17 T cell receptor beta chains from the same sample are listed, as sequenced in a study of T cells in localized non-small cell lung cancer. TCRdb's copy holds only in-frame clones and misses some; the assay was immunoSEQ multiplex PCR. The sample has tens of thousands of clones; about 90% are singletons. The sample consisted of peripheral blood, taken before any cancer treatment. Receptor source: a man between 40 and 69 years old with stage I squamous cell lung carcinoma.

The genes are TRBV9 and TRBJ2-1, with D perhaps given as TRBD1 or TRBD2 (5 bases each). Germline V gives CDR1 SGDLS, CDR2 YYNGEE. This CDR3 spans 16 amino acids. V lost 2 bases and J lost 3, with 15 bases in between. This CDR3 is CASSVPEGTLYNEQFF. The CDR3 DNA reads TGTGCCAGCAGCGTGCCCGAGGGGACCCTCTACAATGAGCAGTTCTTC.

This clone appeared once. The chain is built from TRBV7-3 and TRBJ2-7, with D perhaps matching TRBD2 (5 bases). The CDR3 loop spans 13 amino acids. CDR1 and CDR2 from the germline V gene are SGHTA and FQGTGA. The V end was cut by 5 bases, the J end by 3 bases, with 11 bases between. The CDR3 bases are TGTGCCAGCAGCCCCTCCGGGGACTACGAGCAGTACTTC. As protein: CASSPSGDYEQYF.

The genes are TRBV29-1 and TRBJ2-3; 8 nucleotides line up with TRBD1. CDR1 SQVTM and CDR2 ANQGSEA come from the germline V gene. The CDR3 loop spans 12 amino acids. V shed 6 bases and J 9 bases; nucleotides not matched to a gene: 8. The CDR3 coding sequence is TGCAGCGTGTCATCCGACAGGGGAACGCAGTATTTT. This encodes CSVSSDRGTQYF.

The chain carries TRBV28 and TRBJ1-1; D is unclear. Germline V gene lookup returns CDR1 MDHEN and CDR2 SYDVKM. The V end was cut by 1 base, the J end by 7 bases, with 7 bases between. The CDR3 runs 12 residues. The chain's CDR3 is CASSLSGSEAFF. The CDR3, as DNA: TGTGCCAGCAGTTTATCGGGGAGTGAAGCTTTCTTT. The variable domain in full, completed from reference TRBV28 and TRBJ1-1, reads DVKVTQSSRYLVKRTGEKVFLECVQDMDHENMFWYRQDPGLGLRLIYFSYDVKMKEKGDIPEGYSVSREKKERFSLILESASTNQTSMYLCASSLSGSEAFFGQGTRLTVV.

The J gene is TRBJ2-5, the V gene TRBV19, with 8 bases matching TRBD2. With V trimmed by 3 bases and J by 5 bases, 8 bases remained unmatched. The CDR3 runs to 15 residues. Germline V gene lookup returns CDR1 LNHDA and CDR2 SQIVND (reference sequence). This chain's CDR3 is CASSMKREWWETQYF. The CDR3, as DNA: TGTGCCAGTAGTATGAAGCGGGAGTGGTGGGAGACCCAGTACTTC.

The chain recombines TRBV15 with TRBJ2-7; 7 bases fit TRBD1. The J segment lost 0 bases and the V segment lost 3 bases, leaving 5 bases of the junction unmatched. Germline assignment: CDR1 LNHNV and CDR2 YYDKDF (reference sequence). The CDR3 covers 15 residues. In nucleotides, the CDR3 is TGTGCCACCAGCAGGGCGACAGGGAGCTCCTACGAGCAGTACTTC. It is translated as CATSRATGSSYEQYF.

The chain combines TRBV7-9 with TRBJ2-7, with D perhaps being TRBD1 or TRBD2 (5 bases each). This CDR3 has 15 amino acids. The germline gives CDR1 SEHNR, CDR2 FQNEAQ (reference sequence). V lost 6 bases and J lost 4, with 19 bases in between. The CDR3 protein is CASSYDVGGVYEQYF. For the CDR3, the DNA is TGTGCCAGCAGTTATGACGTTGGGGGAGTTTACGAGCAGTACTTC.

The chain joins TRBV30 to TRBJ1-1; D is ambiguous. This CDR3 contains 18 residues. CDR1 and CDR2 (germline): GTSNPN, SVGIG (reference sequence). The V gene lost 5 bases and the J gene lost 4 bases, with 29 bases spanning the gap. The CDR3 nucleotides are TGTGCCTGGTGTTTTAGTCCCTCTCTCGGAGGTCGGACCACTGAAGCTTTCTTT. Protein product: CAWCFSPSLGGRTTEAFF. Variable domain in full (rest from reference TRBV30 and TRBJ1-1): SQTIHQWPATLVQPVGSPLSLECTVEGTSNPNLYWYRQAAGRGLQLLFYSVGIGQISSEVPQNLSASRPQDRQFILSSKKLLLSDSGFYLCAWCFSPSLGGRTTEAFFGQGTRLTVV.

Only a few counts were recorded for this clone. Here the CDR3 DNA reads TGCAGCGTTGGCTCACGGGGTGGCTACACCTTC. It encodes CSVGSRGGYTF. The genes are TRBV29-1 and TRBJ1-2; unclear D gene. V lost 4 bases and J lost 7, with 10 bases in between. Germline CDR1 reads SQVTM; CDR2 reads ANQGSEA. The CDR3 has 11 residues. Together with reference TRBV29-1 and TRBJ1-2, the CDR3 gives the full variable domain: SAVISQKPSRDICQRGTSLTIQCQVDSQVTMMFWYRQQPGQSLTLIATANQGSEATYESGFVIDKFPISRPNLTFSTLTVSNMSPEDSSIYLCSVGSRGGYTFGSGTRLTVV.

The table lists this clone with a count of one. V usage is TRBV25-1 and J usage is TRBJ1-2; a weak D match, TRBD1 (6 bases). The length of the CDR3 is 14 residues. Between the trimmed V and J ends, which lost 5 bases and 8 bases, there was a span of 18 bases. CDR1 is MGHDK and CDR2 is SYGVNS in the germline V gene. The chain's CDR3 is CASSRTGRNAGYTF. CDR3 DNA sequence: TGTGCCAGCAGTCGTACAGGGAGGAATGCAGGCTACACCTTC.

The chain joins TRBV4-3 to TRBJ1-4; D call uncertain. The CDR3 contains 17 residues. With 0 bases removed from V and 0 bases from J, the gap between germline ends came to 11 bases. CDR1 LGHNA and CDR2 YSLEER come from the germline V gene. The chain's CDR3 is CASSQDWQEATNEKLFF. CDR3 nucleotide sequence: TGCGCCAGCAGCCAAGATTGGCAGGAAGCAACTAATGAAAAACTGTTTTTT.

The genes are TRBV28 and TRBJ2-7; no clear D. V was cut by 3 bases and J by 5 bases, with 8 bases left in between. CDR3 length: 12 residues. Per germline, CDR1 MDHEN and CDR2 SYDVKM. CDR3 protein: CASSFSRDEQYF. CDR3 DNA sequence: TGTGCCAGCAGTTTTTCTAGGGACGAGCAGTACTTC.

This chain uses TRBV7-2 with TRBJ2-6; D is perhaps TRBD1 or TRBD2 (6 bases each). Germline V gene data show CDR1 as SGHTA and CDR2 as FQGNSA. The CDR3 extends over 17 amino acids. Between the trimmed V and J ends, which lost 5 bases and 4 bases, there was a span of 18 bases. The CDR3 loop reads CASSKSLGGNGANVLTF. The CDR3, as DNA: TGTGCCAGCAGCAAATCTCTAGGGGGGAACGGGGCCAACGTCCTGACTTTC.

The gene calls are TRBV30 and TRBJ1-6; no firm D call. The CDR3 is 16 amino acids. Deletions cut 0 bases from V and 6 bases from J, with 15 bases between. Germline V gives CDR1 GTSNPN, CDR2 SVGIG (reference sequence). The CDR3 spells CAWSVPGGRSNSPLHF. In nucleotides, the CDR3 is TGTGCCTGGAGTGTCCCCGGCGGACGGAGTAATTCACCCCTCCACTTT. Looking up the rest from reference TRBV30 and TRBJ1-6 gives the full variable domain: SQTIHQWPATLVQPVGSPLSLECTVEGTSNPNLYWYRQAAGRGLQLLFYSVGIGQISSEVPQNLSASRPQDRQFILSSKKLLLSDSGFYLCAWSVPGGRSNSPLHFGNGTRLTVT.

This chain joins TRBV29-1 and TRBJ2-1; D is undetermined. The germline CDR1 and CDR2 sequences are SQVTM and ANQGSEA. The CDR3 is made up of 13 amino acids. V shed 4 bases and J shed 4 bases, with 11 bases lying between them. CDR3 nucleotides: TGCAGCGTTGGGCAGGATGAGTACAATGAGCAGTTCTTC. Its translation: CSVGQDEYNEQFF.

V and J are TRBV9 and TRBJ2-5; maybe TRBD2 (5 bases). V was pared by 0 bases and J by 10 bases, with 10 bases between. The germline gives CDR1 SGDLS, CDR2 YYNGEE. This CDR3 spans 12 amino acids. The CDR3 coding sequence is TGTGCCAGCAGCGTAGAAAGCCGGGACCAGTACTTC. Protein: CASSVESRDQYF.

The chain is built from TRBV9 and TRBJ2-7; D is perhaps TRBD2 (6 bases). This CDR3 region has 14 residues. Between the trimmed V and J ends, which lost 0 bases and 5 bases, there was a span of 12 bases. Germline lookup yields CDR1 SGDLS and CDR2 YYNGEE. Here the CDR3 DNA reads TGTGCCAGCAGCGTAGCGGGAGCATCCGACGAGCAGTACTTC. It encodes CASSVAGASDEQYF.